Listed below are T cell receptor beta chains from one sample, sequenced in a study of blood T cell repertoires in COVID-19. Only in-frame clones appear in the TCRdb table, and some are missing; sequencing was by immunoSEQ multiplex PCR. The data show roughly 120,000 clones, approximately 85% seen once. The source material was peripheral blood. These receptors were collected from a woman aged 80 or over with COVID-19, enrolled during active disease. Each CDR3 is given with its conserved first and last residue. A D gene is named only where the DNA matches it firmly. Clone size, where shown, is once, few, many, or a class for clones that have expanded.

TRBJ2-5	.	TRBD2	TRBV7-8	CASSWTRGDQETQYF	TGTGCCAGCAGCTGGACTCGGGGGGACCAAGAGACCCAGTACTTC
TRBJ1-1	.	TRBD1	TRBV6-5	CASSYYGQANTEAFF	TGTGCCAGCAGTTACTATGGACAGGCCAACACTGAAGCTTTCTTT
TRBJ2-1	.	TRBD2	TRBV4-2	CASSQGLAGGNEQFF	TGTGCCAGCAGCCAAGGACTAGCGGGAGGCAATGAGCAGTTCTTC
TRBJ2-2	.	.	TRBV2	CASSDGGTNTGELFF	TGTGCCAGCAGTGATGGTGGCACGAACACCGGGGAGCTGTTTTTT
TRBJ1-1	.	.	TRBV7-2	CASSTEQGRNTEAFF	TGTGCCAGCAGCACCGAACAGGGCCGGAACACTGAAGCTTTCTTT
TRBJ2-1	.	TRBD1	TRBV5-1	CASSLHTGANEQFF	TGCGCCAGCAGCTTGCATACAGGGGCGAATGAGCAGTTCTTC
TRBJ2-7	.	.	TRBV29-1	CSTQGVKDEQYF	TGCAGCACACAAGGGGTAAAGGACGAGCAGTACTTC
TRBJ2-5	.	.	TRBV9	CASSVAAGAGETQYF	TGTGCCAGCAGCGTAGCGGCAGGGGCAGGGGAGACCCAGTACTTC
TRBJ2-7	.	TRBD2	TRBV7-2	CASSYSTSGRDEQYF	TGTGCCAGCAGCTACTCGACTAGCGGGAGAGACGAGCAGTACTTC
TRBJ2-1	.	TRBD2	TRBV7-7	CASSSTSGGRQFF	TGTGCTAGCAGCTCCACTAGCGGGGGCCGGCAGTTCTTC
TRBJ2-5	.	.	TRBV5-1	CASSSSTGRSQETQYF	TGCGCCAGCAGCTCATCGACAGGAAGAAGCCAAGAGACCCAGTACTTC
TRBJ2-1	few	.	TRBV19	CASRLGAESYNEQFF	TGTGCCAGTAGGCTAGGAGCGGAATCATACAATGAGCAGTTCTTC
TRBJ2-1	once	.	TRBV6-2/TRBV6-3	CASSYRGLQDNEQFF	TGTGCCAGCAGTTACAGAGGGCTGCAGGACAATGAGCAGTTCTTC
TRBJ1-2	.	TRBD1	TRBV28	CASSFLAGGSHGYTF	TGTGCCAGCAGTTTTCTGGCAGGGGGCAGCCATGGCTACACCTTC
TRBJ2-2	.	TRBD1	TRBV29-1	CSVETGTGNTGELFF	TGCAGCGTTGAAACCGGGACAGGGAACACCGGGGAGCTGTTTTTT
TRBJ2-2	.	.	TRBV2	CASKRQALAGELFF	TGTGCCAGCAAGCGACAGGCCCTGGCCGGGGAGCTGTTTTTT
TRBJ2-1	.	TRBD1	TRBV28	CASSLWGTGLHEQFF	TGTGCCAGCAGTTTATGGGGGACAGGGTTACATGAGCAGTTCTTC
TRBJ1-2	.	.	TRBV9	CASSVESGNGYGYTF	TGTGCCAGCAGCGTAGAGTCAGGGAATGGCTATGGCTACACCTTC
TRBJ1-1	.	.	TRBV4-3	CASSQRSGLGTEAFF	TGCGCCAGCAGCCAACGGAGCGGACTGGGCACTGAAGCTTTCTTT
TRBJ2-6	.	.	TRBV21-1	CASSKISRTERSGANVLTF	TGTGCCAGCAGCAAAATTTCTCGGACTGAACGCTCTGGGGCCAACGTCCTGACTTTC
TRBJ2-1	.	.	TRBV5-1	CASSLAASTGNEQFF	TGCGCCAGCAGCTTGGCGGCTAGTACCGGGAATGAGCAGTTCTTC
TRBJ1-5	.	.	TRBV6-1	CASSYMAARQHF	TGTGCCAGCAGTTATATGGCCGCGAGGCAGCATTTT
TRBJ2-3	.	.	TRBV28	CASSVLPRGDTQYF	TGTGCCAGCAGTGTTCTCCCCCGGGGAGATACGCAGTATTTT
TRBJ2-1	.	.	TRBV6-5	CASTPGRLAGSEQFF	TGTGCCAGCACCCCCGGCCGGCTAGCAGGAAGTGAGCAGTTCTTC
TRBJ2-2	.	.	TRBV5-1	CASSSRDYSTGELFF	TGCGCCAGCAGCTCCCGGGATTATTCCACCGGGGAGCTGTTTTTT
TRBJ2-1	once	.	TRBV7-6	CASSPRGWEANSNEQFF	TGTGCCAGCAGCCCTCGCGGCTGGGAGGCCAATTCCAATGAGCAGTTCTTC
TRBJ2-7	.	TRBD2	TRBV5-1	CASSPESGISSEQYF	TGCGCCAGCAGCCCGGAAAGCGGGATATCCAGCGAGCAGTACTTC
TRBJ1-1	.	TRBD1	TRBV5-4	CASSAGQGLSAFF	TGTGCCAGCAGCGCGGGACAGGGACTCTCGGCTTTCTTT
TRBJ1-3	few	.	TRBV4-2	CASSQEGRGYGNTIYF	TGTGCCAGCAGCCAAGAGGGCAGGGGATATGGAAACACCATATATTTT
TRBJ2-3	.	.	TRBV6-2/TRBV6-3	CASSYSTESADTQYF	TGTGCCAGCAGTTACTCAACCGAATCTGCGGATACGCAGTATTTT
TRBJ2-7	.	.	TRBV7-2	CASSPDKSYEQYF	TGTGCCAGCAGCCCAGACAAGTCCTACGAGCAGTACTTC
TRBJ2-7	.	.	TRBV18	CASSREGGYEQYF	TGTGCCAGCTCACGTGAAGGGGGCTACGAGCAGTACTTC
TRBJ2-7	once	TRBD1	TRBV18	CASSTGQPYEQYF	TGTGCCAGCTCAACGGGACAGCCCTACGAGCAGTACTTC
TRBJ2-7	.	TRBD2	TRBV9	CASSVSETSGSYEQYF	TGTGCCAGCAGCGTATCCGAGACTAGCGGGAGTTACGAGCAGTACTTC
TRBJ2-1	few	TRBD1	TRBV7-9	CASSLSTGSNEQFF	TGTGCCAGCAGCTTATCGACAGGGTCCAATGAGCAGTTCTTC
TRBJ2-1	.	TRBD2	TRBV7-9	CASSPTSGRDSNEQFF	TGTGCCAGCAGCCCGACTAGCGGGAGGGACTCGAATGAGCAGTTCTTC
TRBJ2-7	.	.	TRBV11-2	CASSLTLEGLHEQYF	TGTGCCAGCAGCTTGACACTGGAGGGGCTGCACGAGCAGTACTTC
TRBJ1-6	.	TRBD1	TRBV5-1	CASSDGTGASPLHF	TGCGCCAGCAGCGATGGGACAGGGGCTTCACCCCTCCACTTT
TRBJ2-2	.	.	TRBV7-9	CASSSPTGFTTGELFF	TGTGCCAGCAGCTCTCCCACGGGGTTTACGACCGGGGAGCTGTTTTTT
TRBJ2-7	.	TRBD1	TRBV20-1	CSASQGAPGEQYF	TGCAGTGCTAGTCAGGGGGCGCCGGGAGAGCAGTACTTC
TRBJ1-4	.	.	TRBV9	CASSPDSYGEKLFF	TGTGCCAGCAGCCCGGACAGTTACGGTGAAAAACTGTTTTTT
TRBJ1-5	.	TRBD1	TRBV3-1/TRBV3-2	CASSQRTGREKNQPQHF	TGTGCCAGCAGCCAGAGGACAGGGAGGGAAAAAAATCAGCCCCAGCATTTT
TRBJ2-7	few	.	TRBV11-2	CASSLVAISSYEQYF	TGTGCCAGCAGCTTAGTTGCGATTAGCTCCTACGAGCAGTACTTC
TRBJ2-3	.	.	TRBV6-6	CASSSPQGSTDTQYF	TGTGCCAGCAGTTCGCCCCAGGGAAGCACAGATACGCAGTATTTT
TRBJ1-2	once	.	TRBV5-1	CASSLLGYGYTF	TGCGCCAGCAGCTTGCTAGGTTATGGCTACACCTTC
TRBJ2-3	.	TRBD1	TRBV5-5	CASSLDTGDSGTQYF	TGTGCCAGCAGCTTGGACACAGGGGATTCAGGTACGCAGTATTTT
TRBJ2-7	.	.	TRBV2	CASSVASAQSSEQYF	TGTGCCAGCAGTGTGGCTAGCGCCCAGAGTAGCGAGCAGTACTTC
TRBJ1-5	once	.	TRBV7-8	CASSPRKGGSNQPQHF	TGTGCCAGCAGCCCCCGGAAAGGGGGTAGCAATCAGCCCCAGCATTTT
TRBJ1-5	.	.	TRBV20-1	CSASSGYSNQPQHF	TGCAGTGCTAGTTCCGGGTATAGCAATCAGCCCCAGCATTTT
TRBJ2-7	.	TRBD2	TRBV3-1/TRBV3-2	CASSRGLEYEQYF	TGTGCCAGCAGCCGGGGACTAGAATACGAGCAGTACTTC